The source of this T cell receptor (beta chain) is a study of T-cell reconstitution after alpha-beta-depleted transplantation in children. Molecular barcoding with unique molecular identifiers was used for the TCRbeta library. TCRdb ran MiXCR on the PCR reads and lists one entry per CDR3 protein. The sample consists of more than 450,000 distinct CDR3 sequences, roughly 18% of them appearing once. This clonotype has more than one count but fewer than ten. Germline V gene data show CDR1 as LNHDA and CDR2 as SQIVND (reference sequence). J lost 5 bases, V lost 5 bases, and 8 bases had no gene match. The CDR3 extends over 14 amino acids.

The rearrangement joins TRBV19 to TRBJ2-7; 8 bases map to TRBD1. The sample in question was PBMCs from the stem cell graft donor, obtained from the stem cell graft. The source is a human donor who donated a stem cell graft to a child with acute lymphoblastic leukemia. The CDR3, as DNA: TGTGCCAGTAGTTCGCTACAGGGGGTCAACGAGCAGTACTTC. Translated, it gives CASSSLQGVNEQYF.